This T cell receptor (beta chain) was profiled in a study of T cell clones after liver transplantation. The CDR3 loop spans 15 amino acids. The V end was cut by 3 bases, the J end by 5 bases, with 13 bases between. CDR1 is MNHEY and CDR2 is SMNVEV in the germline V gene (reference sequence). The protocol was immunoSEQ multiplex PCR, while the TCRdb copy is restricted to in-frame clones and leaves out a portion. The sample has 20,000 to 25,000 clones, more than 65% seen once. This sequence originates from a human patient who received a liver transplant. Some T cells may be provided by the graft donor. This specimen was CD8+ T cells from blood, taken around 54 months after liver transplant. The rearrangement joins TRBV27 to TRBJ1-4; tentative D call: TRBD1 (6 bases). The CDR3 DNA sequence: TGTGCCAGCAGTTTCTTAGGGGGAGTCAATGAAAAACTGTTTTTT. Protein: CASSFLGGVNEKLFF.